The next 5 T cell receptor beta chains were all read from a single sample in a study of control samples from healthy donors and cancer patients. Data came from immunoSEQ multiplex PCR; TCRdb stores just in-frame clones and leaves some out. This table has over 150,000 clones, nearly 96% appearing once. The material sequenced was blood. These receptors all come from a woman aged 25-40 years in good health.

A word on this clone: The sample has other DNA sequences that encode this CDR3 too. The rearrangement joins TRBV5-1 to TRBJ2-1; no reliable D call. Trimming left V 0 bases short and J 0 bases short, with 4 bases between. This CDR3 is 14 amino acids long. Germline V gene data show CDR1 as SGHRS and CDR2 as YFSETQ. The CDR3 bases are TGCGCCAGCAGCTTGGTACGCTCCTACAATGAGCAGTTCTTC. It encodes CASSLVRSYNEQFF.

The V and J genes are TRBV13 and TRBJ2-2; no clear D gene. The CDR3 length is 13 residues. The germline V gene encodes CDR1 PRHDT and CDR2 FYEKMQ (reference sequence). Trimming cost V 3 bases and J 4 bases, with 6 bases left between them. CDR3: CASSFRTTGELFF. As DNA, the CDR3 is TGTGCCAGCAGCTTCCGGACCACCGGGGAGCTGTTTTTT.

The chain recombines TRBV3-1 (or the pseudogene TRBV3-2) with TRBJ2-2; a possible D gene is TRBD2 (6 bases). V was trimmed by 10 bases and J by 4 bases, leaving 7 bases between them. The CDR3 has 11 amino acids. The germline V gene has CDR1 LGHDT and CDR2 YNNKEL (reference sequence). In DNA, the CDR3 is TGTGCCACCGGGGGCACCGGGGAGCTGTTTTTT. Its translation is CATGGTGELFF.

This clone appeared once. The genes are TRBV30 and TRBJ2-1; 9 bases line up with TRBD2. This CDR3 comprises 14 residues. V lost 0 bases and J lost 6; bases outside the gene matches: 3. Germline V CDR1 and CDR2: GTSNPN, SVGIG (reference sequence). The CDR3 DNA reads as TGTGCCTGGAGTGTCACAGCGGGAGGCAATGAGCAGTTCTTC. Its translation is CAWSVTAGGNEQFF. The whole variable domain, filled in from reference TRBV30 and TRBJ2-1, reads SQTIHQWPATLVQPVGSPLSLECTVEGTSNPNLYWYRQAAGRGLQLLFYSVGIGQISSEVPQNLSASRPQDRQFILSSKKLLLSDSGFYLCAWSVTAGGNEQFFGPGTRLTVL.

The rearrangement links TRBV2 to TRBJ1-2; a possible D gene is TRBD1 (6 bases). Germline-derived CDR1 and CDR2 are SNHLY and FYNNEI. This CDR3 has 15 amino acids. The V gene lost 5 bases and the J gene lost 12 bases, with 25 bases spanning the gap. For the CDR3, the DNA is TGTGCCAGCAGTCTTATCCTTATCCGGGACACCGCAAACACCTTC. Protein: CASSLILIRDTANTF. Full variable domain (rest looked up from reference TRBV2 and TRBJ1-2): EPEVTQTPSHQVTQMGQEVILRCVPISNHLYFYWYRQILGQKVEFLVSFYNNEISEKSEIFDDQFSVERPDGSNFTLKIRSTKLEDSAMYFCASSLILIRDTANTFGSGTRLTVV.